This TCR beta chain emerged from a study of glioma-infiltrating T cells after dendritic cell vaccination. Only patients with spare fresh-frozen tumor and over two years of follow-up were included. CDR1 and CDR2 from the germline V gene are MNHEY and SMNVEV (reference sequence). The V and J ends lost 6 bases and 0 bases, in that order; junction bases with no gene match: 13. The CDR3 runs to 17 residues. The table came from immunoSEQ multiplex PCR; TCRdb's copy has only in-frame clones and leaves some out. The sample has about 100,000 clones; approximately 81% are singletons. The TCR comes from a human donor with glioblastoma. Material: blood, obtained before dendritic cell vaccination. The chain carries TRBV27 and TRBJ1-2, with TRBD1 matching 7 bases. CDR3 residues: CASRDHRDSQANYGYTF. CDR3 nucleotides: TGTGCCAGCAGGGACCACCGGGACAGTCAAGCTAACTATGGCTACACCTTC.